This TCR beta chain stems from a study of blood T cell repertoires in COVID-19. Study overall: COVID-19 samples, acute and convalescent, were from the United States, Italy and Spain. In each case, the material was cDNA or gDNA derived from T cells, B-cell-depleted T cells, or PBMCs.

The trim removed 5 bases at V and 2 bases at J, leaving 10 bases unmatched. Germline values: CDR1 SGHTA, CDR2 FQGNSA. The CDR3 spans 16 residues. The authors' processing: Quantification of nucleated cells was approximated via reference gene primer amplification. Profiling relied on immunoSEQ multiplex PCR, and the TCRdb table lists in-frame clones only, not all of them. Clone size and V and J calls were adopted from that table, with D and trimming inferred from the DNA. The sample carries roughly 150,000 clones, around 92% recorded once. This chain links TRBV7-2 with TRBJ2-7; 9 bases map to TRBD1. The sequence was collected from a man aged 55 to 70 with acute or convalescent COVID-19. Sequencing input: peripheral blood. The CDR3 loop is CASSPEGQGFTYEQYF. Here the CDR3 DNA reads TGTGCCAGCAGCCCCGAGGGACAGGGTTTCACCTACGAGCAGTACTTC.